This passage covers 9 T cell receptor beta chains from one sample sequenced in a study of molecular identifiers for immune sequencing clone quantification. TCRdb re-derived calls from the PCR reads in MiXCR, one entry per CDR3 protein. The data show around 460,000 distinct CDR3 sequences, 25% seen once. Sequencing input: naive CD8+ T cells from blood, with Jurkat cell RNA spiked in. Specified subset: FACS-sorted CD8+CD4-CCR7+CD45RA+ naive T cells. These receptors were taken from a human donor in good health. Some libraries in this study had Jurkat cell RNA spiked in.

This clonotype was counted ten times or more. Here the CDR3 DNA reads TGTGCCAGCAGTTTATCAGGCAGTCTGAACACTGAAGCTTTCTTT. Translating gives CASSLSGSLNTEAFF. The rearrangement joins TRBV27 to TRBJ1-1; no firm D call. Trimming took off 0 bases at V and 0 bases at J, with 8 bases between the two ends. This CDR3 has 15 amino acids. Per germline, CDR1 MNHEY and CDR2 SMNVEV (reference sequence).

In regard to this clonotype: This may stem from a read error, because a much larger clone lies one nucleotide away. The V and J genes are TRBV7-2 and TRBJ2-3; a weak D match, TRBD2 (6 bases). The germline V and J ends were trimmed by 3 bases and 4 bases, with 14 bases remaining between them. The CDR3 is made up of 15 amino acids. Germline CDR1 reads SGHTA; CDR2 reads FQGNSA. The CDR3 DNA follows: TGTGCCAGCAGCTTCCGGGACTTCAACGCAGATACGCAGTATTTT. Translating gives CASSFRDFNADTQYF.

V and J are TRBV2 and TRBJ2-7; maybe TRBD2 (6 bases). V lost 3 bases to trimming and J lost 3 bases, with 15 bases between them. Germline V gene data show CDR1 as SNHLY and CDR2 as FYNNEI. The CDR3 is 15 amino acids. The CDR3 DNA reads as TGTGCCAGCAGTGACCTAGGAGGGGCAAGCTACGAGCAGTACTTC. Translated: CASSDLGGASYEQYF. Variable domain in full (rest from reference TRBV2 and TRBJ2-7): EPEVTQTPSHQVTQMGQEVILRCVPISNHLYFYWYRQILGQKVEFLVSFYNNEISEKSEIFDDQFSVERPDGSNFTLKIRSTKLEDSAMYFCASSDLGGASYEQYFGPGTRLTVT.

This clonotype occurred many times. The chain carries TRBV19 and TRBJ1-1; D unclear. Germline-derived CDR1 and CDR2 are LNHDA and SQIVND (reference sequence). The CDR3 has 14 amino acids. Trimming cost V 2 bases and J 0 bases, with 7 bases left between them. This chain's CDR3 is CASSILPLNTEAFF. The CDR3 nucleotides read TGTGCCAGTAGTATACTTCCTCTGAACACTGAAGCTTTCTTT.

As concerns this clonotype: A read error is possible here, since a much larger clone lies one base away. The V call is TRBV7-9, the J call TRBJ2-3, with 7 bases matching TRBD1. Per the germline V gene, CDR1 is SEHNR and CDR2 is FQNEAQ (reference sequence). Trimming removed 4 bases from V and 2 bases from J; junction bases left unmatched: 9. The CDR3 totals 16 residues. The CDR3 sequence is CASSSAQDRDTDTQYF. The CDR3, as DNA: TGTGCCAGCAGCTCCGCCCAAGACAGGGACACAGATACGCAGTATTTT.

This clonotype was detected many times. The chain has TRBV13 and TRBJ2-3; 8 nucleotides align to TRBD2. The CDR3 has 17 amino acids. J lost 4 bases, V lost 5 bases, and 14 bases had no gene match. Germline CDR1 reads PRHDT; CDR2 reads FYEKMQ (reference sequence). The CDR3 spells CASSLLFVSGKSDTQYF. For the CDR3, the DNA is TGTGCCAGCAGCCTACTGTTCGTTAGCGGGAAATCAGATACGCAGTATTTT.

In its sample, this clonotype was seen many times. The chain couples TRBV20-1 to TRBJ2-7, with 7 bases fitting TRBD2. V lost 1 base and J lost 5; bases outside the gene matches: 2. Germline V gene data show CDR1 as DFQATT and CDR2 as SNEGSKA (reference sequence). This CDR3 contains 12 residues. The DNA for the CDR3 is TGCAGTGCTAGAGGACTAGCCAACGAGCAGTACTTC. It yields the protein CSARGLANEQYF.

The CDR3 region is CASRGYDLTDTQYF. The CDR3 nucleotides read TGTGCCAGTAGAGGGTACGATCTTACAGATACGCAGTATTTT. The chain recombines TRBV19 with TRBJ2-3; D ambiguous. Germline assignment: CDR1 LNHDA and CDR2 SQIVND (reference sequence). Trimming stripped 6 bases from V and 3 bases from J, with 13 bases between. The CDR3 is 14 amino acids.

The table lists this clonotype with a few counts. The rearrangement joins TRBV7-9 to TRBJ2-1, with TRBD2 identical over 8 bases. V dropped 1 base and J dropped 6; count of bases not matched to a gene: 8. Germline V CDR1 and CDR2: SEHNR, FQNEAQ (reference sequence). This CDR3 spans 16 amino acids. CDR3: CASSLVSGELGNEQFF. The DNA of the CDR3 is TGTGCCAGCAGCTTAGTTAGCGGGGAACTCGGCAATGAGCAGTTCTTC. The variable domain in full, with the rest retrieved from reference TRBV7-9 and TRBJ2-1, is DTGVSQNPRHKITKRGQNVTFRCDPISEHNRLYWYRQTLGQGPEFLTYFQNEAQLEKSRLLSDRFSAERPKGSFSTLEIQRTEQGDSAMYLCASSLVSGELGNEQFFGPGTRLTVL.